This entry lists 5 T cell receptor beta chains sequenced from one sample in a study of technical replicates of blood from a handful of donors. Produced via immunoSEQ multiplex PCR; TCRdb's table is partial and in-frame only. Of some 89,000 clones listed, about 95% are singletons. The specimen was T cells isolated from PBMCs. These receptor sequences come from a human donor in good health.

The gene calls are TRBV11-3 and TRBJ1-1; D is unclear. Germline CDR1 reads SGHNT; CDR2 reads YENEEA. Trimming left V 1 base short and J 6 bases short, with 3 bases between. This CDR3 has 11 residues. The DNA for the CDR3 is TGTGCCAGCAGCTTAGCCTCTGAAGCTTTCTTT. Its protein is CASSLASEAFF.

J is TRBJ1-1 and V is TRBV11-2; no definite D call. The ends were cut back, 3 bases at V and 8 bases at J, with 13 bases in the middle. The CDR3 covers 13 residues. CDR1 and CDR2 (germline): SGHAT, FQNNGV. CDR3 sequence reads: CASSFNRWREAFF. The CDR3 DNA sequence: TGTGCCAGCAGCTTTAATCGTTGGAGGGAAGCTTTCTTT.

This rearrangement joins TRBV19 to TRBJ2-3, with 8 bases identical to TRBD1. Trimming removed 10 bases from V and 6 bases from J; junction bases left unmatched: 9. The CDR3 consists of 13 residues. The V gene's germline CDR1 is LNHDA and CDR2 SQIVND (reference sequence). CDR3 sequence (DNA): TGTGCCACCGGACAGGGAGTATACGATACGCAGTATTTT. It encodes CATGQGVYDTQYF. The full variable domain, its missing parts supplied by reference TRBV19 and TRBJ2-3, is DGGITQSPKYLFRKEGQNVTLSCEQNLNHDAMYWYRQDPGQGLRLIYYSQIVNDFQKGDIAEGYSVSREKKESFPLTVTSAQKNPTAFYLCATGQGVYDTQYFGPGTRLTVL.

CDR3 sequence (DNA): TGTGCCAGCAGCGTCCAGAAAGAGACCCAGTACTTC. Translation: CASSVQKETQYF. V is TRBV7-8 and J is TRBJ2-5, with no clear D. Trimming removed 5 bases from V and 3 bases from J, with 7 bases in between. In germline, CDR1 is SGHVS, CDR2 FQNEAQ. This CDR3 spans 12 amino acids.

This chain connects TRBV2 to TRBJ2-7; D possibly corresponds to TRBD2 (6 bases). Trimming stripped 6 bases from V and 3 bases from J, with 18 bases between. CDR1 SNHLY and CDR2 FYNNEI come from the germline V gene. The CDR3 is 15 residues long. CDR3 bases: TGTGCCAGCAGGGAGGGGCAGGATCTTTTCTACGAGCAGTACTTC. Amino acid sequence: CASREGQDLFYEQYF. Combining the CDR3 with reference TRBV2 and TRBJ2-7 gives the whole variable domain EPEVTQTPSHQVTQMGQEVILRCVPISNHLYFYWYRQILGQKVEFLVSFYNNEISEKSEIFDDQFSVERPDGSNFTLKIRSTKLEDSAMYFCASREGQDLFYEQYFGPGTRLTVT.